The present TCR beta chain was sequenced within a study of cytomegalovirus exposure and HLA in healthy donors. With respect to this clone: Its specificity is unknown. The junction and the germline gene differ at one end; a read error may be behind it.

Study conclusions and caveats: Presence/absence analyses supposed approximately even sequencing depth among donors. Some V segments, including TRBV6-2 and TRBV6-3, were excluded as indistinguishable.

The CDR3 is 11 amino acids. In germline, CDR1 is SGHNT, CDR2 YENEEA. The PCR ran on 60 Vbeta and 13 Jbeta primers. The assay was immunoSEQ multiplex PCR, and TCRdb's table has in-frame clones only and misses some. The sample has approximately 160,000 clones, roughly 82% seen once. Sequenced material: PBMCs. This clonotype was sampled from a woman between 45 and 60 years old in good health and CMV-seropositive. The genes are TRBV11-3 and TRBJ1-2, with D maybe TRBD1 (5 bases). In DNA form, the CDR3 reads TGTGCCTCCCTGAACAGGACGCCCATTCTCTTC. Its protein is CASLNRTPILF.